The 5 T cell receptor beta chains listed next were all sequenced from one sample in a study of blood T cells in healthy people across ages. With a J-beta primer mix and a sample-barcoded 5' primer, a second PCR ran 7 to 11 cycles. MiXCR, run by TCRdb on the 5' RACE reads, gives a single entry per CDR3 protein. Of hundreds of thousands of distinct CDR3 sequences in the sample, roughly 21% were seen once. Sequenced: blood. These receptors came from a man aged 70 or older in good health.

The chain carries TRBV12-3 or TRBV12-4 and TRBJ2-7, with D uncertain. The CDR3 is 12 residues long. Trimming removed 5 bases from V and 2 bases from J, with 7 bases in between. Here the CDR3 DNA reads TGTGCCAGCAGTGTGGGCCCCTACGAGCAGTACTTC. Translated: CASSVGPYEQYF.

This clonotype was seen a handful of times. The rearrangement uses TRBV7-2 and TRBJ2-5; D may be TRBD2 (6 bases). The end of the DNA fits TRBJ2-7 better, so the J call may be wrong. The CDR3 is 15 residues long. In germline, CDR1 is SGHTA, CDR2 FQGNSA. The CDR3 here is CASSFMRGESYEQYF. In DNA, the CDR3 is TGTGCCAGCAGCTTCATGCGCGGGGAGTCCTACGAGCAGTACTTC.

This clonotype was detected only a few times. The rearrangement links TRBV28 to TRBJ2-1; the D gene could be TRBD1 or TRBD2 (6 bases each). The J call may be in error: the DNA end matches TRBJ2-5 better. The CDR3 contains 14 residues. Germline CDR1 reads MDHEN; CDR2 reads SYDVKM. The CDR3 nucleotides are TGTGCCAGCAGTTTAACAGGGAGGACAGAGACCCAGTACTTC. Residues: CASSLTGRTETQYF.

The sample holds a few counts of this clonotype. Here the CDR3 reads CASSGPGELFF. CDR3 bases: TGTGCCAGCAGTGGCCCCGGGGAGCTGTTTTTT. The V gene is TRBV12-3 or TRBV12-4, the J gene TRBJ2-2; D gene uncertain. V shed 5 bases and J shed 6 bases, with 4 bases lying between them. CDR3 size: 11 residues.

This clonotype has just a few counts. The CDR3: CAWSVMRGANNGYTF. The CDR3 DNA sequence: TGTGCCTGGAGTGTTATGAGGGGCGCGAACAATGGCTACACCTTC. This chain links TRBV30 with TRBJ1-2, with TRBD1 as a possible D gene (5 bases). Trimming removed 0 bases at V and 6 bases at J, with 17 bases between. CDR1 and CDR2 from the germline V gene are GTSNPN and SVGIG (reference sequence). The CDR3 is 15 amino acids.